This T cell receptor beta chain originates from a study of Graves' ophthalmopathy and Graves' hyperthyroidism. Scientists amplified the TCR beta CDR3 regions from RNA transcripts. RT-PCR with HTBI primers came first, then second-round multiplex PCR. TCRdb processed the multiplex PCR reads anew with MiXCR; each CDR3 protein has one entry. This sample yields almost 400,000 distinct CDR3 sequences, of which about 16% are seen a single time; around 1.5% belongs to the top ten. This clonotype showed up many times. The antigen remains unidentified. Excluded were patients with other autoimmune diseases, uncontrolled infections, pregnancy or lactation. Findings of the study overall: Blood repertoires reportedly contained most expanded thyroid clonotypes above 0.001 frequency.

Sequencing was done on a sample of peripheral blood. The TCR comes from a woman aged 18-30 years with Graves' ophthalmopathy.

The chain's CDR3 is CSVPDGGNTIYF. CDR3 sequence (DNA): TGCAGCGTACCGGACGGAGGAAACACCATATATTTT. The chain has TRBV29-1 and TRBJ1-3; D is undetermined. The CDR3 spans 12 residues. Germline CDR1 reads SQVTM; CDR2 reads ANQGSEA. Deletions cut 6 bases from V and 4 bases from J, with 10 bases between.